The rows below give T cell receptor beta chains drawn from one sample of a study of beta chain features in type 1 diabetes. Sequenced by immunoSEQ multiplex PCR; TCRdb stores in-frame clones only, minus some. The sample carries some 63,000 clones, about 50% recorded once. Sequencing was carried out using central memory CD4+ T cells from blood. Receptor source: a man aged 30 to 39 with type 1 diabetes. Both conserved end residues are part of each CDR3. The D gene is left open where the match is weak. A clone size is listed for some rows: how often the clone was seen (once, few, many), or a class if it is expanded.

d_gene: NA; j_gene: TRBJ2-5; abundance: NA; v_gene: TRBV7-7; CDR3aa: CASSLRQQETQYF; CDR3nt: TGTGCTAGCAGCTTACGCCAGCAAGAGACCCAGTACTTC
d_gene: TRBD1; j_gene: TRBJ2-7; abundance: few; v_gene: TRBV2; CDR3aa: CASRADRNSYEQYF; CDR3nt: TGTGCCAGCAGGGCGGACAGGAACTCCTACGAGCAGTACTTC
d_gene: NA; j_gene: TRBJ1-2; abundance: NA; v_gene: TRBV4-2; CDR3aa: CASSPRVDSVSYGYTF; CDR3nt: TGTGCCAGCAGCCCCAGGGTGGATAGTGTGTCCTATGGCTACACCTTC
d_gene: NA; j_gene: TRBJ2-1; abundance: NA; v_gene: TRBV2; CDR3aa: CASSLQGAHNEQFF; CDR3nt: TGTGCCAGCTCCCTTCAGGGCGCCCACAATGAGCAGTTCTTC
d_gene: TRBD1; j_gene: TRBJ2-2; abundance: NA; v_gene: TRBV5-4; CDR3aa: CASSLGQGDTGELFF; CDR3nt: TGTGCCAGCAGCTTGGGACAGGGAGACACCGGGGAGCTGTTTTTT
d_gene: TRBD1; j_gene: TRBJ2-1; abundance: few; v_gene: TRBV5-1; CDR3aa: CASSLAQGDYNEQFF; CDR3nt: TGCGCCAGCAGCTTGGCCCAGGGGGACTACAATGAGCAGTTCTTC
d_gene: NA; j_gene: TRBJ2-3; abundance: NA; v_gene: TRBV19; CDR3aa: CASRSGAGDTQYF; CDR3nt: TGTGCCAGTAGGTCGGGAGCTGGTGATACGCAGTATTTT
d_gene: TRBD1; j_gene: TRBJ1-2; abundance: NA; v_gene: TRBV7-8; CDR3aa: CASSPSRGREGYTF; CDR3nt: TGTGCCAGCAGCCCGAGCAGGGGGCGGGAAGGCTACACCTTC
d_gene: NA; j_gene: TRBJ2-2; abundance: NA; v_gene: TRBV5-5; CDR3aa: CASSLGQAAYTGELFF; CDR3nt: TGTGCCAGCAGCTTGGGGCAGGCCGCTTACACCGGGGAGCTGTTTTTT
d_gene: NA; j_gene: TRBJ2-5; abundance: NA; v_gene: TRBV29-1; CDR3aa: CSVEVGAGETQYF; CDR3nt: TGCAGCGTTGAAGTAGGGGCTGGGGAGACCCAGTACTTC
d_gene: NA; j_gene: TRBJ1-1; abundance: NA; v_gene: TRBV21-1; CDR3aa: CASSTFLDRGRLNTEAFF; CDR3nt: TGTGCCAGCAGCACTTTCCTGGACAGGGGTCGATTGAACACTGAAGCTTTCTTT
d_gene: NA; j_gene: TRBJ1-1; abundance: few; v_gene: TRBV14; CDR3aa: CASSDSGFTEAFF; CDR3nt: TGTGCCAGCAGCGACTCGGGATTCACTGAAGCTTTCTTT
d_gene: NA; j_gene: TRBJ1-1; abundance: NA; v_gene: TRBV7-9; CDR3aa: CASSASRSTEAFF; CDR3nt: TGTGCCAGCAGCGCCTCTAGGAGCACTGAAGCTTTCTTT
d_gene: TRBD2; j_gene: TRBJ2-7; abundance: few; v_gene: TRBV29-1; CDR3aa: CSARVGSGAYEQYF; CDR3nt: TGCAGCGCCAGGGTCGGTAGCGGGGCCTACGAGCAGTACTTC
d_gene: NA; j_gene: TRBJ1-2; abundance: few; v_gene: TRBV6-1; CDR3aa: CASWGTPFGNYGYTF; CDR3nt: TGTGCCAGTTGGGGGACACCTTTTGGGAACTATGGCTACACCTTC
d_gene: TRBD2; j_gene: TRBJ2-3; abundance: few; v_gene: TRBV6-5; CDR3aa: CASSPSGREGDTQYF; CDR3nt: TGTGCCAGCAGTCCCTCCGGACGGGAGGGGGATACGCAGTATTTT
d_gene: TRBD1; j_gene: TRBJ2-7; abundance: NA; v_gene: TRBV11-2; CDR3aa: CASSLGTVYEQYF; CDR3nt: TGTGCCAGCAGCCTCGGGACAGTCTACGAGCAGTACTTC
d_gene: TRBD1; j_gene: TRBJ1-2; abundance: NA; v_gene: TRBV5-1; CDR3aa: CASSLEQGAGYTF; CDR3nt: TGCGCCAGCAGCTTGGAACAGGGGGCCGGCTACACCTTC
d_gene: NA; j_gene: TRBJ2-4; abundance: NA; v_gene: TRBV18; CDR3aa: CASSPPQGLGNIQYF; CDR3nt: TGTGCCAGCTCACCCCCACAGGGCTTAGGAAACATTCAGTACTTC
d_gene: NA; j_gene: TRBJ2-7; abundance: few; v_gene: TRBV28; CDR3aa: CASRQQDEQYF; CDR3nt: TGTGCCAGCAGGCAACAGGACGAGCAGTACTTC
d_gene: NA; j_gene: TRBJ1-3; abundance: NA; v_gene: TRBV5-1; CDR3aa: CASSAQADSGNTIYF; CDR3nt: TGCGCCAGCAGCGCACAGGCCGACTCTGGAAACACCATATATTTT
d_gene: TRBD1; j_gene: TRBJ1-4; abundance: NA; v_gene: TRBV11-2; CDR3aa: CASSHPVQGVDEKLFF; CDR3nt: TGTGCCAGCAGCCATCCGGTTCAGGGGGTGGATGAAAAACTGTTTTTT
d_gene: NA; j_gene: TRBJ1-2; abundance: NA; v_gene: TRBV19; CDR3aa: CASSSPTNRGYTF; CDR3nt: TGTGCCAGTAGCTCACCAACTAACCGGGGCTACACCTTC
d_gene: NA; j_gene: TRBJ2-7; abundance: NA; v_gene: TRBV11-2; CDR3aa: CASSLVGGGGNEQYF; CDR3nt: TGTGCCAGCAGCTTAGTGGGCGGGGGCGGGAACGAGCAGTACTTC
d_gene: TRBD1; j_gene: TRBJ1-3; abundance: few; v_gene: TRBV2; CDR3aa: CASGRDRGLGTIYF; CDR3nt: TGTGCCAGCGGCCGGGACAGGGGACTTGGGACCATATATTTT
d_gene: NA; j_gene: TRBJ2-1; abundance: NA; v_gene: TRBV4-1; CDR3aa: CASSQDRRTDTWDNEQFF; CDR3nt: TGCGCCAGCAGCCAAGATAGGAGGACTGACACCTGGGACAATGAGCAGTTCTTC
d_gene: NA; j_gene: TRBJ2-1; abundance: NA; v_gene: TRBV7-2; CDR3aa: CASSSPSSDPYNEQFF; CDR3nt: TGTGCCAGCAGCTCCCCCTCCAGCGACCCCTACAATGAGCAGTTCTTC